The entry below describes one T cell receptor beta chain. This specimen belongs to a study of molecular identifiers for immune sequencing clone quantification. Via MiXCR, TCRdb re-called the PCR reads, giving one row per CDR3 protein. Seen here are about 32,000 distinct CDR3 sequences, about a fifth observed once, and the top ten hold approximately 1%. Looked up from germline, CDR1 is SGHAT and CDR2 is FQNNGV. The trim removed 1 base at V and 6 bases at J, leaving 14 bases unmatched. This CDR3 spans 18 amino acids. The V call is TRBV11-2, the J call TRBJ2-1, with TRBD2 identical over 8 bases. The sample taken for sequencing was naive CD8+ T cells from blood, with Jurkat cell RNA spiked in. Indicated subset: FACS-sorted CD8+CD4-CCR7+CD45RA+ naive T cells. The receptor was derived from a human donor in good health. Some libraries in this study had Jurkat cell RNA spiked in. The CDR3 region is CASSLGRLREVIFNEQFF. As DNA, the CDR3 is TGTGCCAGCAGCTTAGGCCGGCTGCGGGAGGTAATATTCAATGAGCAGTTCTTC.